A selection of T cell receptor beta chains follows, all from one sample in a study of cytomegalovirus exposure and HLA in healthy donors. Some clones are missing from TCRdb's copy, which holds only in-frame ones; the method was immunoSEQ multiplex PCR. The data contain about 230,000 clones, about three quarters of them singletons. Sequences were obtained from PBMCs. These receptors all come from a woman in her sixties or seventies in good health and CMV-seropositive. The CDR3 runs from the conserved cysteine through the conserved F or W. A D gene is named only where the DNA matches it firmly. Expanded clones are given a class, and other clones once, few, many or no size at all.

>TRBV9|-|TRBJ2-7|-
TGTGCCAGCAGCGTTAATAGCGGCTCCTACGAGCAGTACTTC
CASSVNSGSYEQYF
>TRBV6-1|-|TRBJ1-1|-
TGTGCCAGCAGTGAAAGGAGGGCACCCTTCACTGAAGCTTTCTTT
CASSERRAPFTEAFF
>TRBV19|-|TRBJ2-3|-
TGTGCCAGCACCCAAGCCCGTGGTGCAGATACGCAGTATTTT
CASTQARGADTQYF
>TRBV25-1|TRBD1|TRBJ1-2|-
TGTGCCAGCAGTACGAGACAGGGTGCCTATGGCTACACCTTC
CASSTRQGAYGYTF
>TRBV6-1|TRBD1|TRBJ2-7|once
TGTGCCGGACAGGACAGGAACTCCTACGAGCAGTACTTC
CAGQDRNSYEQYF
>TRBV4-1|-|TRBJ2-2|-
TGTGCCAGCAGCCAAAGGCGAGGCGCCGGGGAGCTGTTTTTT
CASSQRRGAGELFF
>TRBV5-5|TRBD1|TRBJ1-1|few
TGTGCCAGCAGCGGGACAGCCTCCTCCGAAGCTTTCTTT
CASSGTASSEAFF
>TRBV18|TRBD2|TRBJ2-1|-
TGTGCCAGCTCACCACCCGGCCTAGCGGGGGTCAATGAGCAGTTCTTC
CASSPPGLAGVNEQFF
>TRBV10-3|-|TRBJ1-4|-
TGTGCCATCAGTGACGACCGCGGGAGAGAAAAACTGTTTTTT
CAISDDRGREKLFF
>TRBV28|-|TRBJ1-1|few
TGTGCCAGCAGTCTCCGACACTACGGGGGTGAAGCTTTCTTT
CASSLRHYGGEAFF
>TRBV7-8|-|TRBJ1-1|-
TGTGCCAGCAGCCCGGGACTGATGAACACTGAAGCTTTCTTT
CASSPGLMNTEAFF
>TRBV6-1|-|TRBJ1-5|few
TGTGCCATCTTACCGGGGACTCAATTGGAGCCCCAGCATTTT
CAILPGTQLEPQHF
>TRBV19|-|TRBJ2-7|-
TGTGCCAGTAGTATAGTTCCGGGACTCTCCTACGAGCAGTACTTC
CASSIVPGLSYEQYF
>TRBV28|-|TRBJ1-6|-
TGTGCCAGCAGAATCAGGGATGATAATTCACCCCTCCACTTT
CASRIRDDNSPLHF
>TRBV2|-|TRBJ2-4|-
TGTGCCAGCAGTGGAGAGGGGGGGGCCAAAAACATTCAGTACTTC
CASSGEGGAKNIQYF
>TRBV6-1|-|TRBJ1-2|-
TGTGCCAGCAGTGACCCAGGGCCGTATGGCTACACCTTC
CASSDPGPYGYTF
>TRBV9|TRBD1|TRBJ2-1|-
TGTGCCAGCAGCGTTAGACAGGGTTTCTCCTACAATGAGCAGTTCTTC
CASSVRQGFSYNEQFF